What follows are 27 T cell receptor beta chains derived from one specimen sequenced in a study of Tregs in tolerant kidney transplant recipients (dated by TCRdb to about 2019). Receptors were amplified or captured by the immunoSEQ multiplex PCR assay. TCRdb stores this immuneACCESS table with in-frame sequences only. Part of the clones is absent; in the studies checked, under half of the shortfall reflects unresolved V genes, and no reason is known for the rest. This sample is represented by tens of thousands of clones; roughly 93% of them were singletons. The ten largest make up 0.46% of the sample. What the time point label conveys for this sample: blood sample drawn before combined kidney and bone marrow transplant. The sample in question was CD4+ T cells from blood, obtained before the transplant. These receptor sequences come from a human donor who received a combined kidney and bone marrow transplant.

This clone was picked up a small number of times. CDR3 nucleotides: TGTGCCAGTAGAGGGGGCGTCTATGGCTACACCTTC. Protein product: CASRGGVYGYTF. The J gene is TRBJ1-2, the V gene TRBV19; 7 bases agree with TRBD1. This CDR3 region has 12 residues. V trimming: 6 bases; J trimming: 4 bases; junction bases outside the gene matches: 2. CDR1 is LNHDA, CDR2 SQIVND, per germline (reference sequence).

This rearrangement joins TRBV18 to TRBJ2-7; tentative D call: TRBD2 (5 bases). CDR3 length: 15 amino acids. The V and J ends lost 6 bases and 0 bases respectively, with 15 bases between them. The germline V gene has CDR1 KGHSH and CDR2 LQKENI. The CDR3 DNA reads TGTGCCAGCTCTCCGGGCGGTGGGAGCTCCTACGAGCAGTACTTC. This codes for CASSPGGGSSYEQYF.

The chain carries TRBV28 and TRBJ1-2; D unclear. CDR1 MDHEN and CDR2 SYDVKM come from the germline V gene. Trimming cost V 1 base and J 2 bases, with 8 bases left between them. CDR3 length: 14 amino acids. DNA of the CDR3: TGTGCCAGCAGTTTATACGGAGCCAACTATGGCTACACCTTC. This gives the protein CASSLYGANYGYTF.

V usage is TRBV9 and J usage is TRBJ2-2; D might be TRBD2 (5 bases). V lost 7 bases, J lost 7 bases, and 14 bases lay in between. CDR3 length: 13 residues. Germline V CDR1 and CDR2: SGDLS, YYNGEE. The CDR3 here is CASQVGSIGELFF. CDR3 DNA sequence: TGTGCCAGCCAAGTGGGGAGCATCGGGGAGCTGTTTTTT.

The chain recombines TRBV7-9 with TRBJ2-3; 8 positions agree with TRBD2. Germline V gene lookup returns CDR1 SEHNR and CDR2 FQNEAQ (reference sequence). V was pared by 4 bases and J by 1 base, with 13 bases of the junction left unmatched. This CDR3 comprises 18 residues. In DNA, the CDR3 is TGTGCCAGCAGCTCCAGTCCCTCAGCGGGGGCCCGCACAGATACGCAGTATTTT. Its protein product is CASSSSPSAGARTDTQYF.

The chain couples TRBV11-2 to TRBJ2-7, with 7 bases aligning to TRBD1. CDR1 is SGHAT, CDR2 FQNNGV, per germline. The CDR3 totals 15 residues. V lost 5 bases to trimming and J lost 3 bases; unmatched junction nucleotides: 10. Written as DNA, the CDR3 is TGTGCCAGCAGCCGCGGACAGGCCCTTCTCTACGAGCAGTACTTC. Translated: CASSRGQALLYEQYF.

This chain connects TRBV11-3 to TRBJ1-5; D unresolved. The germline V gene encodes CDR1 SGHNT and CDR2 YENEEA. The CDR3 spans 13 residues. Trimming left V 2 bases short and J 6 bases short, with 8 bases between. The CDR3 protein is CASSLSGSQPQHF. CDR3 DNA: TGTGCCAGCAGCTTATCAGGAAGTCAGCCCCAGCATTTT.

This sequence joins TRBV11-2 and TRBJ2-1; 8 bases match TRBD2. The CDR3 extends over 17 amino acids. Germline loops: CDR1 SGHAT, CDR2 FQNNGV. J gave up 4 bases and V 4 bases, and 12 bases lay outside the gene matches. CDR3 in DNA: TGTGCCAGCAGCTCCCTCGAGCGGGAGATTGTTTACAATGAGCAGTTCTTC. Protein product: CASSSLEREIVYNEQFF. The full variable domain, completed using reference TRBV11-2 and TRBJ2-1, is EAGVAQSPRYKIIEKRQSVAFWCNPISGHATLYWYQQILGQGPKLLIQFQNNGVVDDSQLPKDRFSAERLKGVDSTLKIQPAKLEDSAVYLCASSSLEREIVYNEQFFGPGTRLTVL.

This sequence joins TRBV7-6 and TRBJ1-4; D not resolved. In germline, CDR1 is SGHVS, CDR2 FNYEAQ. The CDR3 has 12 residues. V gave up 1 base and J gave up 8 bases, with 5 bases separating them. CDR3 region: CASSLGREKLFF. As DNA, the CDR3 is TGTGCCAGCAGCTTAGGTCGGGAAAAACTGTTTTTT.

The chain carries TRBV19 and TRBJ2-3; 10 bases are a match to TRBD1. Germline-derived CDR1 and CDR2 are LNHDA and SQIVND (reference sequence). Losses at the gene ends were 2 bases for V and 1 base for J; bases not matched to a gene: 3. The CDR3 runs to 16 residues. Here the CDR3 reads CASSILGTGGTDTQYF. Here the CDR3 DNA reads TGTGCCAGTAGTATACTCGGGACAGGGGGCACAGATACGCAGTATTTT.

This clone was observed a single time. This chain uses TRBV29-1 with TRBJ1-3, with unresolved D. The V end was cut by 2 bases, the J end by 3 bases, with 14 bases between. Germline V gives CDR1 SQVTM, CDR2 ANQGSEA. This CDR3 comprises 15 residues. The CDR3 loop reads CSVETDMLYGNTIYF. The DNA of the CDR3 is TGCAGCGTTGAAACTGACATGTTATATGGAAACACCATATATTTT.

This sequence joins TRBV19 and TRBJ1-2; TRBD1 is a possible D gene (6 bases). The V gene lost 6 bases and the J gene lost 0 bases, with 14 bases spanning the gap. There are 15 residues in the CDR3. Germline V gives CDR1 LNHDA, CDR2 SQIVND (reference sequence). CDR3 residues: CASSPTGTSNYGYTF. CDR3 DNA: TGTGCCAGTAGCCCGACAGGAACTTCTAACTATGGCTACACCTTC.

The rearrangement uses TRBV19 and TRBJ2-3, with 7 nucleotides matching TRBD2. The CDR3 contains 14 residues. Germline V gene lookup returns CDR1 LNHDA and CDR2 SQIVND (reference sequence). J was trimmed by 2 bases and V by 4 bases; bases with no gene match: 3. The CDR3 loop reads CASSREGSTDTQYF. CDR3 DNA: TGTGCCAGTAGTAGGGAGGGGTCCACAGATACGCAGTATTTT.

This clone was recorded once. This chain joins TRBV18 and TRBJ2-3; 9 bases are a match to TRBD2. Germline V gives CDR1 KGHSH, CDR2 LQKENI. J gave up 5 bases and V 2 bases, and 8 bases lay outside the gene matches. The CDR3 has 16 amino acids. CDR3 residues: CASSPSSGGPGDTQYF. CDR3 coding DNA: TGTGCCAGCTCACCATCCAGCGGGGGGCCGGGAGATACGCAGTATTTT.

This clone showed up just once. This chain joins TRBV7-2 and TRBJ2-7; TRBD1 matches 7 bases. Germline assignment: CDR1 SGHTA and CDR2 FQGNSA. This CDR3 comprises 15 residues. With V trimmed by 1 base and J by 2 bases, 5 bases remained unmatched. Written as DNA, the CDR3 is TGTGCCAGCAGCTTAGGACAGGGATATGCCTACGAGCAGTACTTC. Encoded protein: CASSLGQGYAYEQYF.

The V gene is TRBV7-2, the J gene TRBJ2-3; 11 bases agree with TRBD2. J gave up 4 bases and V 4 bases, and 7 bases lay outside the gene matches. The CDR3 length is 16 residues. CDR1 SGHTA and CDR2 FQGNSA come from the germline V gene. CDR3 in amino acids: CASSSPGGLAADTQYF. CDR3 bases: TGTGCCAGCAGCTCCCCGGGGGGACTAGCGGCAGATACGCAGTATTTT.

This chain connects TRBV11-1 to TRBJ2-5, with a possible D match to TRBD1 (6 bases). Trimming stripped 6 bases from V and 3 bases from J, with 11 bases between. There are 13 residues in the CDR3. Germline V CDR1 and CDR2: SGHAT, FQDESV (reference sequence). CDR3 sequence reads: CASSLHREETQYF. As DNA, the CDR3 is TGTGCCAGCAGTCTACACAGGGAAGAGACCCAGTACTTC.

V gene TRBV18 combines with J gene TRBJ2-5; 7 nucleotides line up with TRBD2. There are 15 residues in the CDR3. Germline lookup yields CDR1 KGHSH and CDR2 LQKENI. J gave up 5 bases and V 0 bases, and 6 bases lay outside the gene matches. The CDR3 region is CASSPPSREGETQYF. The CDR3, as DNA: TGTGCCAGCTCACCACCGTCCAGGGAGGGTGAGACCCAGTACTTC.

The chain carries TRBV29-1 and TRBJ2-5, with a possible D match to TRBD1 (6 bases). The V end was cut by 0 bases, the J end by 4 bases, with 18 bases between. The germline V gene encodes CDR1 SQVTM and CDR2 ANQGSEA. This CDR3 spans 16 amino acids. The CDR3 nucleotides read TGCAGCGTTGAAGACACCCCCCGCAGGGGCCGAGAGACCCAGTACTTC. It codes for CSVEDTPRRGRETQYF.

The chain employs TRBV5-4 and TRBJ2-1; 7 bases agree with TRBD2. The trim removed 2 bases at V and 6 bases at J, leaving 11 bases unmatched. Germline CDR1 reads SGHNT; CDR2 reads YYREEE (reference sequence). CDR3 length equals 16 residues. As DNA, the CDR3 is TGTGCCAGCAGCTTCTTTCGTGGGACTACGGGCAATGAGCAGTTCTTC. It yields the protein CASSFFRGTTGNEQFF.

The chain employs TRBV25-1 and TRBJ1-1; 7 nucleotides align to TRBD1. Germline V gene sequence: CDR1 MGHDK, CDR2 SYGVNS. This CDR3 has 13 residues. J lost 3 bases, V lost 2 bases, and 0 bases had no gene match. The CDR3 DNA reads as TGTGCCAGCAGTGAACAGGGGGACACTGAAGCTTTCTTT. It codes for CASSEQGDTEAFF.

The chain employs TRBV7-8 and TRBJ2-2, with D possibly TRBD1 on 6 matching bases. Germline V gene data show CDR1 as SGHVS and CDR2 as FQNEAQ. CDR3 length: 15 amino acids. V gave up 6 bases and J gave up 4 bases, with 15 bases separating them. The CDR3 spells CASRPYRAGTGELFF. DNA for the CDR3: TGTGCCAGCAGACCCTACAGGGCGGGCACCGGGGAGCTGTTTTTT.

The genes are TRBV6-1 and TRBJ2-1; 12 nucleotides match TRBD2. After removal of 4 bases from V and 9 bases from J, the junction contained 7 bases not matched to a gene. The germline CDR1 and CDR2 sequences are MNHNS and SASEGT. The CDR3 is 15 amino acids. CDR3 sequence: CASSAPGLAGGEQFF. The CDR3 region has the DNA TGTGCCAGCAGTGCACCGGGACTAGCGGGCGGTGAGCAGTTCTTC.

About this clone: A junction end diverges from the germline sequence, so it may reflect a read error. This chain joins TRBV29-1 and TRBJ2-7, with 8 positions matching TRBD2. The CDR3 is 13 residues long. CDR1 and CDR2 from the germline V gene are SQVTM and ANQGSEA. CDR3 DNA: TGCAGCGGACTTAGCGGGGTCGACTACAAGCAGTACTTC. Translating it yields CSGLSGVDYKQYF.

The rearrangement uses TRBV5-1 and TRBJ1-1, with 9 nucleotides matching TRBD1. The CDR3 covers 18 residues. The J segment lost 0 bases and the V segment lost 4 bases, leaving 13 bases of the junction unmatched. CDR1 and CDR2 (germline): SGHRS, YFSETQ. The CDR3 DNA follows: TGCGCCAGCAGCCTAATGGGACTAGGACAGGGGCTGAACACTGAAGCTTTCTTT. Encoded protein: CASSLMGLGQGLNTEAFF.

The chain uses TRBV1 and TRBJ1-2; TRBD1, the D gene given by the table, was not confirmed from the DNA. TRBV1 is shown as a pseudogene. This CDR3 has 21 amino acids. CDR3 amino acids: CTSSQVKRQNRTGAINYGYTF. The CDR3 DNA reads TGCACCAGCAGCCAAGTAAAGCGGCAAAATCGTACAGGGGCGATTAACTATGGCTACACCTTC.

This CDR3 reads CASSVSPGQAYGYTF. The DNA of the CDR3 is TGTGCCAGCAGCGTATCACCGGGACAGGCCTATGGCTACACCTTC. The J gene is TRBJ1-2, the V gene TRBV5-4; 8 bases are a match to TRBD1. The V and J ends lost 4 bases and 4 bases, in that order; junction bases with no gene match: 9. Germline V gives CDR1 SGHNT, CDR2 YYREEE (reference sequence). This CDR3 has 15 residues.